The table lists the clone carrying this T cell receptor beta chain with a few counts. What it binds is unknown. This sample was included in a study of blood T cells in healthy people across ages. Findings of the study overall: The authors considered diversity estimates from one million T cells to be underestimates.

Healthy Caucasian individuals from Russia aged roughly 6 to 90 served as donors. Alongside a J-beta primer mix, a sample-barcoded 5' primer served in a second PCR lasting about 7 to 11 cycles. TCRdb analysed the 5' RACE reads with MiXCR anew, one entry per CDR3 protein. The sample records approximately 780,000 distinct CDR3 sequences, 20% to 30% being singletons. Germline V gives CDR1 DFQATT, CDR2 SNEGSKA (reference sequence). V was trimmed by 6 bases and J by 10 bases, leaving 13 bases between them. The CDR3 consists of 11 residues. These same data were also listed under a study on T cells of mothers and their children. From that paper: Each mother yielded more than 9 million TCR beta CDR3 reads. Each child yielded several million reads. No clone of persistent microchimeric T cells was detected.

This sequence was found in a boy younger than 18 in good health. The sequencing input was blood. The J gene is TRBJ2-1, the V gene TRBV20-1, with D perhaps assigned TRBD1 or TRBD2 (5 bases each). The CDR3, as DNA: TGCAGTGCCCGGGACGCTCTGGAGCAGTTCTTC. Protein sequence: CSARDALEQFF.